The 14 T cell receptor beta chains reported below all come from one sample, sequenced in a study of control samples from healthy donors and cancer patients. Generated by immunoSEQ multiplex PCR, the TCRdb table keeps only in-frame clones and is missing some. This sample has 90,000 to 150,000 clones, with approximately 90% found just once. Sample: blood. The receptors were sampled from a woman in her late teens or twenties in good health.

The chain links TRBV6-1 to TRBJ1-4; D not certain. Trimming stripped 2 bases from V and 1 base from J, with 5 bases between. This CDR3 has 14 amino acids. Per the germline V gene, CDR1 is MNHNS and CDR2 is SASEGT. The CDR3 DNA sequence: TGTGCCAGCAGTGAATGGGGAACTAATGAAAAACTGTTTTTT. Translating it yields CASSEWGTNEKLFF.

The CDR3 reads CASSSRSRGGGNTIYF. The DNA of the CDR3 is TGTGCCAGCAGCTCTCGCTCCAGGGGCGGTGGAAACACCATATATTTT. V and J are TRBV3-1 (or the pseudogene TRBV3-2) and TRBJ1-3; D perhaps matches TRBD1 (6 bases). Looked up from germline, CDR1 is LGHDT and CDR2 is YNNKEL (reference sequence). V was trimmed by 5 bases and J by 3 bases, leaving 17 bases between them. This CDR3 comprises 16 residues.

The chain is built from TRBV7-9 and TRBJ2-2; either TRBD1 or TRBD2 may fit D (6 bases each). CDR3 length: 16 amino acids. V gave up 5 bases and J gave up 0 bases, with 13 bases separating them. The germline V gene encodes CDR1 SEHNR and CDR2 FQNEAQ (reference sequence). CDR3 in amino acids: CASSPSGAPNTGELFF. DNA for the CDR3: TGTGCCAGCAGCCCGTCGGGGGCTCCGAACACCGGGGAGCTGTTTTTT.

The V call is TRBV7-9, the J call TRBJ2-5; D is unresolved. Trimming stripped 1 base from V and 5 bases from J, with 14 bases between. Germline CDR1 SEHNR, CDR2 FQNEAQ (reference sequence). The CDR3 consists of 15 residues. The CDR3 DNA sequence: TGTGCCAGCAGCTTAGGGGCAGCCCTAAAGGAGACCCAGTACTTC. This codes for CASSLGAALKETQYF.

In its sample, this clone was seen a few times. The J gene is TRBJ2-5, the V gene TRBV4-1; D unclear. Trimming removed 1 base from V and 5 bases from J, with 8 bases in between. CDR3 size: 13 residues. In germline, CDR1 is MGHRA, CDR2 YSYEKL. CDR3 sequence reads: CASSQVYSETQYF. In DNA, the CDR3 is TGCGCCAGCAGCCAAGTTTATTCGGAGACCCAGTACTTC.

This clone came up a few times. For the CDR3, the DNA is TGTGCCAGCAGCCGTGGACAGGGCCCCTATAGCAATCAGCCCCAGCATTTT. Protein: CASSRGQGPYSNQPQHF. This chain connects TRBV5-5 to TRBJ1-5; 8 nucleotides align to TRBD1. The CDR3 totals 17 residues. CDR1 is SGHKS and CDR2 is YYEKEE in the germline V gene (reference sequence). Trimming at V came to 4 bases and at J to 0 bases, leaving 9 bases not matched to a gene.

The gene calls are TRBV4-1 and TRBJ1-2; D is unclear. The germline V gene has CDR1 MGHRA and CDR2 YSYEKL. V gave up 1 base and J gave up 3 bases, with 9 bases separating them. The CDR3 has 14 residues. The CDR3 reads CASSQVYGHYGYTF. In nucleotides, the CDR3 is TGCGCCAGCAGCCAAGTGTACGGGCACTATGGCTACACCTTC.

The V and J genes are TRBV10-3 and TRBJ1-1; unclear D gene. The germline V gene encodes CDR1 ENHRY and CDR2 SYGVKD. This CDR3 comprises 12 residues. V was clipped by 5 bases and J by 1 base, with 5 bases between them. CDR3 in DNA: TGTGCCATCAGTCGGGGGAACACTGAAGCTTTCTTT. This translates into CAISRGNTEAFF.

This chain links TRBV3-1 (or the pseudogene TRBV3-2) with TRBJ2-2; no reliable D call. V was shortened by 5 bases and J by 4 bases, with 5 bases between the two germline ends. CDR3 size: 12 residues. In germline, CDR1 is LGHDT, CDR2 YNNKEL (reference sequence). Written as DNA, the CDR3 is TGTGCCAGCAGCTCTCCCACCGGGGAGCTGTTTTTT. It codes for CASSSPTGELFF.

The chain recombines TRBV5-5 with TRBJ1-3, with D unclear. There are 17 residues in the CDR3. Trimming stripped 0 bases from V and 1 base from J, with 14 bases between. Germline assignment: CDR1 SGHKS and CDR2 YYEKEE (reference sequence). The CDR3 nucleotides are TGTGCCAGCAGCTTGGCGAGTTGGGCGACATCTGGAAACACCATATATTTT. It is translated as CASSLASWATSGNTIYF.

CDR3 DNA: TGTGCCAGCAGTCCTTTGGGACAGGGGGTCCAAGAGACCCAGTACTTC. Amino acids: CASSPLGQGVQETQYF. The V gene is TRBV11-1, the J gene TRBJ2-5; 11 nucleotides line up with TRBD1. The CDR3 contains 16 residues. J lost 1 base, V lost 6 bases, and 7 bases had no gene match. CDR1 is SGHAT, CDR2 FQDESV, per germline (reference sequence). The entire variable domain, with the rest obtained from reference TRBV11-1 and TRBJ2-5, is as follows: EAEVAQSPRYKITEKSQAVAFWCDPISGHATLYWYRQILGQGPELLVQFQDESVVDDSQLPKDRFSAERLKGVDSTLKIQPAELGDSAMYLCASSPLGQGVQETQYFGPGTRLLVL.

The chain has TRBV9 and TRBJ1-1; D is perhaps TRBD1 (6 bases). The CDR3 has 13 amino acids. Trimming removed 0 bases at V and 8 bases at J, with 11 bases between. Germline V gene data show CDR1 as SGDLS and CDR2 as YYNGEE. As DNA, the CDR3 is TGTGCCAGCAGCGTAGCCGGGACATCAGAAGCTTTCTTT. Residues: CASSVAGTSEAFF. Supplemented by reference TRBV9 and TRBJ1-1, the full variable domain reads DSGVTQTPKHLITATGQRVTLRCSPRSGDLSVYWYQQSLDQGLQFLIQYYNGEERAKGNILERFSAQQFPDLHSELNLSSLELGDSALYFCASSVAGTSEAFFGQGTRLTVV.

The chain has TRBV18 and TRBJ2-1; 7 bases line up with TRBD1. Germline loops: CDR1 KGHSH, CDR2 LQKENI. With V trimmed by 6 bases and J by 5 bases, 10 bases remained unmatched. The CDR3 runs to 15 residues. The CDR3 loop reads CASSTSDRENNEQFF. The CDR3 DNA sequence: TGTGCCAGCTCCACCAGCGACAGGGAAAACAATGAGCAGTTCTTC.

J is TRBJ2-6 and V is TRBV28, with D uncertain. V was pared by 4 bases and J by 4 bases, with 11 bases between. Germline assignment: CDR1 MDHEN and CDR2 SYDVKM. CDR3 length equals 15 residues. The CDR3 spells CASSSRGSGANVLTF. The CDR3 DNA reads TGTGCCAGCAGTTCCCGAGGTTCCGGGGCCAACGTCCTGACTTTC.